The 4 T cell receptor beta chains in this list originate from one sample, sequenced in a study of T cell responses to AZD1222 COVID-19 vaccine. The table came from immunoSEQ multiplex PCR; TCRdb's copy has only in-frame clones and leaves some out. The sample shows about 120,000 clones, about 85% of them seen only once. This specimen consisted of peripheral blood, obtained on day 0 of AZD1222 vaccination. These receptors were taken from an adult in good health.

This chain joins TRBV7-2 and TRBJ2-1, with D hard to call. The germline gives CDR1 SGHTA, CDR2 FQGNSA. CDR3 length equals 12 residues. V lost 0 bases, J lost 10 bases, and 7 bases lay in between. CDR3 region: CASSLAGYEQFF. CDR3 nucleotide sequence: TGTGCCAGCAGCTTAGCGGGATACGAGCAGTTCTTC.

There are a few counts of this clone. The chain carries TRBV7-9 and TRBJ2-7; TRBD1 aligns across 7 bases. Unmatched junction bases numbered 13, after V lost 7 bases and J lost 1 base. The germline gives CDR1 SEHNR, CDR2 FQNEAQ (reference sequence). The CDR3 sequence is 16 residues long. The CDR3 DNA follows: TGTGCCAGCACCACGGTAGGGGGACAGAGGTCCTACGAGCAGTACTTC. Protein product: CASTTVGGQRSYEQYF.

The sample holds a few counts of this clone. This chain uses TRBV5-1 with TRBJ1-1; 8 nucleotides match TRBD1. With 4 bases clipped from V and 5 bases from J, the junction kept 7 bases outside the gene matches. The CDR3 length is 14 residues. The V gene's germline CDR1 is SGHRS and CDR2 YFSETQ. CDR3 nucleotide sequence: TGCGCCAGCAGCAGGACAGGGTCAGGAACTGAAGCTTTCTTT. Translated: CASSRTGSGTEAFF.

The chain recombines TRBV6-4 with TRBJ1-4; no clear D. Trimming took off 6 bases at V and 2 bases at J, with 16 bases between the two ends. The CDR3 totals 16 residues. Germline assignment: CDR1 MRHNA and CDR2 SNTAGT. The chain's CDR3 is CASRRPQVETNEKLFF. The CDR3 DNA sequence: TGTGCCAGCAGACGGCCCCAGGTTGAGACTAATGAAAAACTGTTTTTT.